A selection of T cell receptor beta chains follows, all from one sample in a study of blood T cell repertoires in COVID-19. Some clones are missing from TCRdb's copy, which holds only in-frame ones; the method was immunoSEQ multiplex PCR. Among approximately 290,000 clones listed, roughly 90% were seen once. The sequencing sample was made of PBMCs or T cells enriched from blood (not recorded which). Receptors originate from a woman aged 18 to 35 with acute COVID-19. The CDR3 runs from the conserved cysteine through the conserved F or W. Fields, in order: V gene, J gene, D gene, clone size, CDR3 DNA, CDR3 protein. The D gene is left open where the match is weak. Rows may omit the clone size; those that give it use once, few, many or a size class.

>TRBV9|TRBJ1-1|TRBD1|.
TGTGCCAGCAGCGACACGGGACAGGCGGGTCGAGAAGCTTTCTTT
CASSDTGQAGREAFF
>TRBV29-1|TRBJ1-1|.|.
TGCAGCGGGGCGAACACTGAAGCTTTCTTT
CSGANTEAFF
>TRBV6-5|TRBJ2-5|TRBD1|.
TGTGCCAGCAGTAGAGGGCAGGGGGCTGGGGAGACCCAGTACTTC
CASSRGQGAGETQYF
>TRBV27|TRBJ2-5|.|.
TGTGCCAGCAGCTGGTCGCCCGCGGAAGAGACCCAGTACTTC
CASSWSPAEETQYF
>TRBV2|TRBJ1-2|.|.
TGTGCCAGCGAGGAAGTGTGGGGGGTCCATGGCTACACCTTC
CASEEVWGVHGYTF
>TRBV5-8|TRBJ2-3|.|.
TGTGCCAGCGGAGGGGATGGGACAGATACGCAGTATTTT
CASGGDGTDTQYF
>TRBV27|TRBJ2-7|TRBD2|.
TGTGCCAGTCTTAAGGAAAGCGGGAGAGGCGAGCAGTACTTC
CASLKESGRGEQYF
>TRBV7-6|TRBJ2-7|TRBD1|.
TGTGCCAGCAGCTTAGGGGGACAGGGCTCCTACGAGCAGTACTTC
CASSLGGQGSYEQYF
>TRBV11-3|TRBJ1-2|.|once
TGTGCCAGCAGCTTATCTTCCTGGGCCATCCCAAACTATGGCTACACCTTC
CASSLSSWAIPNYGYTF
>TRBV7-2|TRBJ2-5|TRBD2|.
TGTGCCAGCAGTGCACTAGCGGACCAAGAGACCCAGTACTTC
CASSALADQETQYF
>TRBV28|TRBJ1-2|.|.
TGTGCCAGCAGTTTATGGCAGGCTAACTATGGCTACACCTTC
CASSLWQANYGYTF
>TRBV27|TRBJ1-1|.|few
TGTGCCAGCAGTTTGACAGGCATAAACACTGAAGCTTTCTTT
CASSLTGINTEAFF
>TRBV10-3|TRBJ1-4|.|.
TGTGCCATCAGTGAGTCGGCTGCAACTAATGAAAAACTGTTTTTT
CAISESAATNEKLFF
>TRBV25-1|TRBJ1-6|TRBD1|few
TGTGCCAGCAGTCCAAAAATAGGGGGCAATCATTCACCCCTCCACTTT
CASSPKIGGNHSPLHF
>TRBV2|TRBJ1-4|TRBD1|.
TGTGCCAGTAGTCCGGGACAGCCAAATGAAAAACTGTTTTTT
CASSPGQPNEKLFF
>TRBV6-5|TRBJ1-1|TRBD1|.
TGTGCCAGCAGTTACTCGGGGACAGGGGGCAGGGCTGAAGCTTTCTTT
CASSYSGTGGRAEAFF
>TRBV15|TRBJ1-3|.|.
TGTGCCACCAGCAGAGATATGAGCTCTGGAAACACCATATATTTT
CATSRDMSSGNTIYF
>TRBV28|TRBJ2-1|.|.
TGTGCCAGCAGTTTCCGACTTGTTGAGCAGTTCTTC
CASSFRLVEQFF
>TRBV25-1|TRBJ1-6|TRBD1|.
TGTGCCAGCAGTGAATATCGCCCGGGGACAGGGGGTAATTCACCCCTCCACTTT
CASSEYRPGTGGNSPLHF
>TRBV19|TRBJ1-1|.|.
TGTGCCAGTAGTATAGCCGGCAAGGGGCGCACTGAAGCTTTCTTT
CASSIAGKGRTEAFF
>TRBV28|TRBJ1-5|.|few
TGTGCCAGCAGTTTAAGGCCAGGGAATAGCAATCAGCCCCAGCATTTT
CASSLRPGNSNQPQHF
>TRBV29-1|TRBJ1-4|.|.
TGCAGCGTTGAAGATCCGGGGATAAAACTGTTTTTT
CSVEDPGIKLFF
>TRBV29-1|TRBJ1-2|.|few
TGCAGCGTTGGGACGGGATGGGTAAACTATGGCTACACCTTC
CSVGTGWVNYGYTF
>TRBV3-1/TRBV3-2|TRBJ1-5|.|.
TGTGCCAGCAGCCAATACAATCAGCCCCAGCATTTT
CASSQYNQPQHF
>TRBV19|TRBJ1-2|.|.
TGTGCCAGTAGTAGGTGGGGCGACTATGGCTACACCTTC
CASSRWGDYGYTF
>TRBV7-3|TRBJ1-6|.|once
TGTGCCATCGTCGTGTGGACAAGTAATTCACCCCTCCACTTT
CAIVVWTSNSPLHF
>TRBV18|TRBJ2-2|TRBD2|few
TGTGCCAGCTCACCATGGGAGGGAAGCGGGGAGCTGTTTTTT
CASSPWEGSGELFF
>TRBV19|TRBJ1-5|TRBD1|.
TGTGCCAGTACTATACAGGGGGGCAATCAGCCCCAGCATTTT
CASTIQGGNQPQHF
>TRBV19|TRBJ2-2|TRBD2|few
TGTGCCAGTACCTCGACTAGCGGATACACCGGGGAGCTGTTTTTT
CASTSTSGYTGELFF
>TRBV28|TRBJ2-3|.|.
TGTGCCAGCACCCACCAGGGGACAGATACGCAGTATTTT
CASTHQGTDTQYF
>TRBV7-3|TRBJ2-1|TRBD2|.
TGTGCCAGCAGGACTAGCGGGAGCGTGAATGAGCAGTTCTTC
CASRTSGSVNEQFF
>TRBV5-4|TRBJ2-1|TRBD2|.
TGTGCCAGCAGCCTATACCCAACGACTAGCGGGCACAATGAGCAGTTCTTC
CASSLYPTTSGHNEQFF
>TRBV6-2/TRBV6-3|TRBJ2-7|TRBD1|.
TGTGCCAGCAGTTACGGGACAGCGAATTACGAGCAGTACTTC
CASSYGTANYEQYF
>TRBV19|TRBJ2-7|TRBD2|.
TGTGCCAGTAGTTTAACCCTAAGCGGGAGGACGCTCACCTACGAGCAGTACTTC
CASSLTLSGRTLTYEQYF
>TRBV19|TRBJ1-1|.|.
TGTGCCAGTAATCGACAGTTGAACACTGAAGCTTTCTTT
CASNRQLNTEAFF
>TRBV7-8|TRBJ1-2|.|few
TGTGCCAGCAGCCGTGGACAGAACTATGGCTACACCTTC
CASSRGQNYGYTF
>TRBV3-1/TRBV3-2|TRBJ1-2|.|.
TGTGCCAGCAGACCCCGCCGGGACACCTATGGCTACACCTTC
CASRPRRDTYGYTF
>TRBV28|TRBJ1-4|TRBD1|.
TGTGCCAGCAGTAACACGAAAACAGGGGGCTTAGGAGAAAAACTGTTTTTT
CASSNTKTGGLGEKLFF
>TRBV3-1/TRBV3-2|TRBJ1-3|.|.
TGTGCCAGCAGCCAAGACCTCTACTCTGGAAACACCATATATTTT
CASSQDLYSGNTIYF
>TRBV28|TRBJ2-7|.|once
TGTGCCAGCTGGGGCGTGTACGCCTACGAGCAGTACTTC
CASWGVYAYEQYF
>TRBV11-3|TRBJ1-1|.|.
TGTGCCAGCAGCTTAGGGGCGTCCAATGAAGCTTTCTTT
CASSLGASNEAFF
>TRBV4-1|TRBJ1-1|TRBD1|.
TGCGCCAGCAGCCAATCCGACAGGGGGAACACTGAAGCTTTCTTT
CASSQSDRGNTEAFF
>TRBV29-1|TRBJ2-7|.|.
TGCAGCGTAAAGGCAACTACCTACGAGCAGTACTTC
CSVKATTYEQYF
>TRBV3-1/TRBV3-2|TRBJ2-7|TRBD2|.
TGTGCCAGCAGCCAATGGGGACTAGCGACTTCCAGCTCCTACGAGCAGTACTTC
CASSQWGLATSSSYEQYF
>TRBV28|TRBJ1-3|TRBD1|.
TGTGCCAGCAGTTTTTACAGGGGGATCGATCGGAACACCATATATTTT
CASSFYRGIDRNTIYF
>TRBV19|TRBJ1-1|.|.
TGTGCCAGTAGTTGGGCGCGAAACACTGAAGCTTTCTTT
CASSWARNTEAFF
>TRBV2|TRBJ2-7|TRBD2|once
TGTGCCAGCAGTGTGGGACTAGCGGGAGCCAGCGAGCAGTACTTC
CASSVGLAGASEQYF
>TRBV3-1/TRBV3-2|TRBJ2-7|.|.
TGTGCCAGCAAACGGGACTTACTATCCTACGAGCAGTACTTC
CASKRDLLSYEQYF
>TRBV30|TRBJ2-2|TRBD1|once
TGTGCCTGGAGAGGACAGGGAACCGGGGAGCTGTTTTTT
CAWRGQGTGELFF
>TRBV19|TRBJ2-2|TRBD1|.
TGTGCCAGTATCCGGACAGGGGTTAACACCGGGGAGCTGTTTTTT
CASIRTGVNTGELFF
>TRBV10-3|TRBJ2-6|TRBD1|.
TGTGCCATCAGTTTATCCAGACAGGGCTCCGACAACGTCCTGACTTTC
CAISLSRQGSDNVLTF
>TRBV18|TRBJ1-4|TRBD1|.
TGTGCCAGCTCAGGGGGACAGTTGAACCCAACTAATGAAAAACTGTTTTTT
CASSGGQLNPTNEKLFF
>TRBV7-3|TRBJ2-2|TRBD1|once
TGTGCCAGCACGGGGACAGACACCGGGGAGCTGTTTTTT
CASTGTDTGELFF
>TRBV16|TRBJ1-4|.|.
TGTGCCAGCAGCCAATCGGGCAGTAATGAAAAACTGTTTTTT
CASSQSGSNEKLFF
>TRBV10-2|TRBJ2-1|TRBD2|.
TGCGCCAGCAGTTACGGTGACTGGGGGGGCAATGAGCAGTTCTTC
CASSYGDWGGNEQFF